This T cell receptor (beta chain) is from a study of T-cell reconstitution after alpha-beta-depleted transplantation in children. The CDR3 is 15 residues long. V was trimmed by 10 bases and J by 7 bases, leaving 22 bases between them. Germline CDR1 is MNHNS and CDR2 is SASEGT. A library of TCRbeta sequences, prepared with unique molecular identifiers, was generated. TCRdb reprocessed the PCR reads with MiXCR, giving one entry per CDR3 protein. Seen here are about 340,000 distinct CDR3 sequences, about an eighth observed once, and the top ten hold approximately 4.3%. The sample holds a few counts of this clonotype.

The chain joins TRBV6-1 to TRBJ2-2; maybe TRBD2 (7 bases). The clonotype comes from a human donor who donated a stem cell graft to a child with Fanconi anemia. The material sequenced was PBMCs, taken from the stem cell graft. The CDR3 sequence: CAIQKGGARSGELFF. The CDR3 DNA reads TGTGCCATACAAAAGGGGGGGGCGAGGAGCGGGGAGCTGTTTTTT.